Each of the 10 T cell receptor beta chains below was sequenced from the same sample in a study of CD8 T cells in ankylosing spondylitis. One entry per CDR3 protein results from TCRdb running MiXCR on the 5' RACE reads. The sample includes hundreds of thousands of distinct CDR3 sequences, about a quarter of them seen just once. The sequencing sample was made of blood, either unsorted or a sorted T cell fraction (not recorded which). Receptors were obtained from a male donor with ankylosing spondylitis or in good health (not recorded which).

The chain carries TRBV10-3 and TRBJ2-7, with 8 bases identical to TRBD2. The CDR3 contains 15 residues. CDR1 is ENHRY, CDR2 SYGVKD, per germline. Trimming removed 1 base from V and 1 base from J; junction bases left unmatched: 3. DNA of the CDR3: TGTGCCATCAGTGAGTACGCGGGAGGTTCCTACGAGCAGTACTTC. This sequence encodes CAISEYAGGSYEQYF.

This clonotype was found a few times. The chain employs TRBV29-1 and TRBJ1-1, with TRBD1 as a possible D gene (5 bases). Per the germline V gene, CDR1 is SQVTM and CDR2 is ANQGSEA. V shed 5 bases and J shed 6 bases, with 16 bases lying between them. The CDR3 consists of 13 residues. The CDR3 coding sequence is TGCAGCGTTCGGGGGGGTTTGGGCGCTGAAGCTTTCTTT. Translation gives CSVRGGLGAEAFF.

The gene calls are TRBV5-1 and TRBJ1-1; unclear D gene. Deletions cut 4 bases from V and 2 bases from J, with 12 bases between. The CDR3 runs 14 residues. Germline CDR1 reads SGHRS; CDR2 reads YFSETQ. CDR3 sequence (DNA): TGCGCCAGCAGCCCCATGGAGGCAAACACTGAAGCTTTCTTT. This gives the protein CASSPMEANTEAFF.

In the case of this clonotype: A much larger clonotype is one base distant, so this may be a read error. The V call is TRBV5-6, the J call TRBJ2-5, with D perhaps TRBD1 or TRBD2 (5 bases each). This CDR3 spans 14 amino acids. Trimming took 3 bases from V and 7 from J, leaving 16 bases between them. The germline gives CDR1 SGHDT, CDR2 YYEEEE. The CDR3 here is CASSSNAPGGTQYF. The DNA for the CDR3 is TGTGCCAGCAGCTCAAACGCACCTGGGGGGACCCAGTACTTC.

This clonotype was seen more than once but under ten times. The chain combines TRBV6-1 with TRBJ2-7; the match to TRBD1 covers 7 bases. Germline assignment: CDR1 MNHNS and CDR2 SASEGT. This CDR3 has 16 residues. The junction had 10 bases not matched to a gene; V was cut back by 4 bases and J by 1 base. The CDR3 region has the DNA TGTGCCAGCAGTGGACTTAATCGGGGACAGTCCTACGAGCAGTACTTC. It codes for CASSGLNRGQSYEQYF.

This clonotype was recorded once. The V call is TRBV12-3 or TRBV12-4, the J call TRBJ2-2, with 7 bases identical to TRBD1. V lost 6 bases and J lost 3; bases outside the gene matches: 4. The CDR3 has 14 residues. The CDR3 protein is CASRGQGDTGELFF. CDR3 coding DNA: TGTGCCAGCAGAGGCCAGGGGGACACCGGGGAGCTGTTTTTT.

This clonotype occurred a few times. This sequence joins TRBV10-3 and TRBJ2-7; the D is unclear. The V end lost 4 bases, the J end lost 6 bases, and 16 bases lay between the germline ends. Germline lookup yields CDR1 ENHRY and CDR2 SYGVKD. This CDR3 has 14 amino acids. The CDR3 DNA reads TGTGCCATCAGTGGGTTAGCCGGGTTGGGCGAGCAGTACTTC. Amino acids: CAISGLAGLGEQYF.

This clonotype was seen ten or more times. The chain couples TRBV5-1 to TRBJ1-6; the D gene is possibly TRBD1 (5 bases). This CDR3 comprises 14 residues. V was pared by 2 bases and J by 7 bases, with 10 bases between. CDR1 is SGHRS, CDR2 YFSETQ, per germline. CDR3 coding DNA: TGCGCCAGCAGCTTCGGGACGAGCAATTCACCCCTCCACTTT. It yields the protein CASSFGTSNSPLHF.

This clonotype showed up just a few times. The chain links TRBV20-1 to TRBJ2-1, with D possibly TRBD1 on 5 matching bases. This CDR3 has 14 residues. V shed 6 bases and J shed 5 bases, with 17 bases lying between them. CDR1 and CDR2 (germline): DFQATT, SNEGSKA (reference sequence). CDR3 sequence: CSAYGAGPDNEQFF. CDR3 nucleotide sequence: TGCAGTGCCTATGGGGCAGGGCCCGACAATGAGCAGTTCTTC.

The chain uses TRBV20-1 and TRBJ2-7; D might be TRBD1 (8 bases). Germline V gene lookup returns CDR1 DFQATT and CDR2 SNEGSKA (reference sequence). This CDR3 is built from 14 residues. V shed 6 bases and J shed 2 bases, with 17 bases lying between them. This CDR3 reads CSATTGEGAYEQYF. As DNA, the CDR3 is TGCAGTGCAACGACAGGGGAGGGGGCCTACGAGCAGTACTTC.